These 8 T cell receptor beta chains were all obtained from the same sample, sequenced in a study of blood T cell repertoires in COVID-19 (TCRdb year 2020). The library was obtained by the immunoSEQ multiplex PCR assay. Imported from immuneACCESS, the table was reduced by TCRdb to in-frame sequences with V and J called. These copies leave out some clones; in studies compared against another copy, an unresolved V gene accounts for under half, and the cause of the remainder is not known. Counted in this sample were 55,000 to 80,000 clones; about 87% of them appeared once. Of the sample, roughly 2.3% falls within the top ten clones. Sequencing input: peripheral blood. The receptors originated from a human donor in a cohort sampled during active COVID-19.

The chain recombines TRBV6-6 with TRBJ2-3; 7 positions agree with TRBD1. There are 16 residues in the CDR3. J was trimmed by 0 bases and V by 2 bases; bases with no gene match: 5. In germline, CDR1 is MNHNY, CDR2 SVGAGI (reference sequence). In DNA, the CDR3 is TGTGCCAGCAGTTACGGGACGGACAGGAGCACAGATACGCAGTATTTT. Translation gives CASSYGTDRSTDTQYF.

The V gene is TRBV28, the J gene TRBJ2-1; no clear D. CDR3 size: 13 residues. CDR1 MDHEN and CDR2 SYDVKM come from the germline V gene. Between the trimmed V and J ends, which lost 4 bases and 8 bases, there was a span of 12 bases. The CDR3 loop reads CASSSPRVHEQFF. As DNA, the CDR3 is TGTGCCAGCAGTTCGCCCCGGGTCCATGAGCAGTTCTTC.

The rearrangement links TRBV6-5 to TRBJ1-1, with 8 bases identical to TRBD1. The CDR3 is 13 residues long. V shed 5 bases, J shed 5 bases, and the junction held 4 bases outside the gene matches. Germline CDR1 reads MNHEY; CDR2 reads SVGAGI. The DNA for the CDR3 is TGTGCCAGCAGTATTACAGGGGGAACTGAAGCTTTCTTT. Translation: CASSITGGTEAFF.

The chain links TRBV5-1 to TRBJ2-2; tentatively, D is TRBD1 (6 bases). The CDR3 totals 16 residues. V was shortened by 2 bases and J by 1 base, with 12 bases between the two germline ends. Germline V CDR1 and CDR2: SGHRS, YFSETQ. Here the CDR3 DNA reads TGCGCCAGCAGCTTAACTCCGGGACAGAACACCGGGGAGCTGTTTTTT. Its translation: CASSLTPGQNTGELFF.

The chain couples TRBV6-5 to TRBJ2-3, with TRBD2 matching 9 bases. The germline V gene has CDR1 MNHEY and CDR2 SVGAGI. This CDR3 region has 14 residues. Losses at the gene ends were 6 bases for V and 8 bases for J; bases not matched to a gene: 9. The CDR3 is CASSRAGGGGTQYF. The CDR3 DNA reads as TGTGCCAGCAGCCGAGCGGGAGGAGGGGGTACGCAGTATTTT.

CDR3 sequence (DNA): TGTGCCAGTTCAACCCGACTGAGGGGACAACTAGGTGGCTACACCTTC. It translates to CASSTRLRGQLGGYTF. This chain uses TRBV28 with TRBJ1-2; TRBD1 is a possible D gene (6 bases). The germline CDR1 and CDR2 sequences are MDHEN and SYDVKM. V lost 9 bases and J lost 7, with 27 bases in between. The CDR3 consists of 16 residues.

The chain links TRBV6-5 to TRBJ1-3, with a tentative D call TRBD1 (6 bases). V was pared by 2 bases and J by 8 bases, with 13 bases between. Germline CDR1 is MNHEY and CDR2 is SVGAGI. The CDR3 has 14 amino acids. CDR3 DNA: TGTGCCAGCAGTTACGGGGGCAGTTTGGACACCATATATTTT. This sequence encodes CASSYGGSLDTIYF.

V gene TRBV10-1 combines with J gene TRBJ2-1, with 9 bases identical to TRBD1. Germline V gene lookup returns CDR1 WNHNN and CDR2 SYGVQD (reference sequence). The J segment lost 5 bases and the V segment lost 6 bases, leaving 8 bases of the junction unmatched. The CDR3 runs 15 residues. The CDR3 region is CASSGGTGKDNEQFF. The CDR3, as DNA: TGCGCCAGCAGCGGGGGGACAGGGAAGGACAATGAGCAGTTCTTC.